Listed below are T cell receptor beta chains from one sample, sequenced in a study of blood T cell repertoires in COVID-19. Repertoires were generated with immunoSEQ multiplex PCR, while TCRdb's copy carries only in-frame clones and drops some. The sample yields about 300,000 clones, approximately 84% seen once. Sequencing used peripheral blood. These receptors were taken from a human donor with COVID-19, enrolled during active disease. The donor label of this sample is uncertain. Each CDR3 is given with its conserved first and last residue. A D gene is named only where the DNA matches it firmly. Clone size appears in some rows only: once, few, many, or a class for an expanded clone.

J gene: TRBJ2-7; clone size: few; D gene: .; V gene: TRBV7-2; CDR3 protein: CASSASASYEQYF; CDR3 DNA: TGTGCCAGCAGTGCTAGCGCCTCCTACGAGCAGTACTTC
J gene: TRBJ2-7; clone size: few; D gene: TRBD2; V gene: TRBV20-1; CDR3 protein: CSASTLAGLGPYEQYF; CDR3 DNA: TGCAGTGCTAGTACTTTAGCGGGCTTAGGACCCTACGAGCAGTACTTC
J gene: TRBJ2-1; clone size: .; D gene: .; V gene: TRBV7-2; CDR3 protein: CASSLVSDGSNEQFF; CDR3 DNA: TGTGCCAGCAGCTTAGTTTCGGACGGGAGCAATGAGCAGTTCTTC
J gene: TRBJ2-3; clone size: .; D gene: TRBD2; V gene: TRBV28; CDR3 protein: CASSFMAGATDTQYF; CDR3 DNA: TGTGCCAGCAGTTTTATGGCGGGAGCCACAGATACGCAGTATTTT
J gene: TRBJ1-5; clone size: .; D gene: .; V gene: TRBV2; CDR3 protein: CASSEGALTPYQPQHF; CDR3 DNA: TGTGCCAGCAGCGAAGGGGCCCTTACCCCGTATCAGCCCCAGCATTTT
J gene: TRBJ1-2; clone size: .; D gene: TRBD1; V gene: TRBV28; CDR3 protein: CASSLLDRDGYTF; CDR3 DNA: TGTGCCAGCAGTTTATTAGACAGGGATGGCTACACCTTC
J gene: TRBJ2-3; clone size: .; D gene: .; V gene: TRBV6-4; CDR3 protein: CASSVFPSTDTQYF; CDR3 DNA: TGTGCCAGCAGTGTATTTCCTAGCACAGATACGCAGTATTTT
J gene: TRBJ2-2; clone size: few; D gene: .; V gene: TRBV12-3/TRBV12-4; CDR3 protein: CASSLNRQGLLFF; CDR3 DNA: TGTGCCAGCAGTTTAAATCGGCAGGGTCTGCTGTTTTTT
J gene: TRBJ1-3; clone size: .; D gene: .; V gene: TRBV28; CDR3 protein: CASVESGGGNTIYF; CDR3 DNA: TGTGCCAGCGTCGAGTCGGGGGGCGGAAACACCATATATTTT
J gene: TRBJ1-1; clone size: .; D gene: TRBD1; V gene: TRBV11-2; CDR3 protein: CASSGTVFEAFF; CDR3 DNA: TGTGCCAGCAGCGGGACAGTCTTTGAAGCTTTCTTT
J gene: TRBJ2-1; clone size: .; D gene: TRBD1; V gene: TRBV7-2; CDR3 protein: CASRLDQGVGEQFF; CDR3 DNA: TGTGCCAGCCGCTTGGACCAGGGGGTGGGTGAGCAGTTCTTC
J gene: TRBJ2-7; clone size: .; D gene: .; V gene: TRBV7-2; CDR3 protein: CASSLGGGSSYEQYF; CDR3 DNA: TGTGCCAGCAGCCTAGGGGGGGGAAGCTCCTACGAGCAGTACTTC
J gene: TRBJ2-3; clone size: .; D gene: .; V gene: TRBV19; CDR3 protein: CASSIAPRGSSFGDTQYF; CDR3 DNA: TGTGCCAGTAGTATAGCCCCTCGGGGGAGCAGCTTCGGGGATACGCAGTATTTT
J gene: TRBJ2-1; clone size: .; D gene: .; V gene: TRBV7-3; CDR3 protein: CASSLGVSGNEQFF; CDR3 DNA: TGTGCCAGCAGCTTAGGGGTTTCGGGGAATGAGCAGTTCTTC
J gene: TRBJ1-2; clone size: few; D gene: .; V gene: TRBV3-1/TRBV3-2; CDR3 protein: CASSPEGALYGYTF; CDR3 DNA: TGTGCCAGCAGCCCGGAGGGCGCTCTCTATGGCTACACCTTC
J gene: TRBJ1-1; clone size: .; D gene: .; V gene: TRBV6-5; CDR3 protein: CASTQNTEAFF; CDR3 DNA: TGTGCCAGCACCCAAAACACTGAAGCTTTCTTT
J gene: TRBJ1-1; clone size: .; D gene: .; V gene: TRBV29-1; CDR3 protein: CSVAEGKKTEAFF; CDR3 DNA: TGCAGCGTTGCGGAGGGGAAGAAAACTGAAGCTTTCTTT
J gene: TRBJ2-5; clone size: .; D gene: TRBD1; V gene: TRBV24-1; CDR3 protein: CATSEQTGGRGETQYF; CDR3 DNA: TGTGCCACCAGTGAACAAACAGGGGGAAGAGGGGAGACCCAGTACTTC
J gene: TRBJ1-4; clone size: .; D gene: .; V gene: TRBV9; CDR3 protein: CASSVGQTGKLFF; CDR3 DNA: TGTGCCAGCAGCGTCGGGCAGACAGGAAAACTGTTTTTT
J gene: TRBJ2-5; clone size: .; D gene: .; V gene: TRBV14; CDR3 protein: CASSQDRSAGRVTQYF; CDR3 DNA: TGTGCCAGCAGCCAAGATAGAAGCGCCGGGAGAGTGACCCAGTACTTC
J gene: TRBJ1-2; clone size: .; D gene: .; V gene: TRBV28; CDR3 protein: CASSPPAAGSSTNYGYTF; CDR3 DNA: TGTGCCAGCAGTCCCCCCGCCGCCGGGTCTTCCACTAACTATGGCTACACCTTC
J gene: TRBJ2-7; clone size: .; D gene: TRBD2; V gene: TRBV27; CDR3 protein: CASSLSILASSYEQYF; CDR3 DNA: TGTGCCAGCAGTTTATCAATACTAGCGTCCTCCTACGAGCAGTACTTC
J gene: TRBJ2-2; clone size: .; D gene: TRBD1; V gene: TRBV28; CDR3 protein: CASSFQGADTGELFF; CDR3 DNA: TGTGCCAGCAGTTTTCAGGGGGCGGACACCGGGGAGCTGTTTTTT
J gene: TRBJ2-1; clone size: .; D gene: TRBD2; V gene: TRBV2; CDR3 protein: CASSERGTSGYAKQFF; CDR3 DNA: TGTGCCAGCAGTGAACGGGGGACTAGCGGTTATGCAAAGCAGTTCTTC
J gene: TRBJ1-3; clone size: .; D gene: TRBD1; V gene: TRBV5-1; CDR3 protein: CASSEVGQGRHTIYF; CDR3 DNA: TGCGCCAGCAGCGAAGTGGGACAGGGAAGACACACCATATATTTT
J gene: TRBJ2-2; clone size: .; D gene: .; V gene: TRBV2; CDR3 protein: CASASLVGGPLGTGELFF; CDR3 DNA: TGTGCCAGTGCTAGCCTGGTCGGCGGGCCCTTGGGCACCGGGGAGCTGTTTTTT
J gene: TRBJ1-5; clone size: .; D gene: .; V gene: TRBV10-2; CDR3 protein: CASSSVNSNQPQHF; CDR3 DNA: TGCGCCAGCAGTTCCGTTAATAGCAATCAGCCCCAGCATTTT
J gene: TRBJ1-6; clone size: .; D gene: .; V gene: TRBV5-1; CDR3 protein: CASSLGQKSSPLHF; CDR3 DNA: TGCGCCAGCAGCTTGGGACAGAAAAGTTCACCCCTCCACTTT
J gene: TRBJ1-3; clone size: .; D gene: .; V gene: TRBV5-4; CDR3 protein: CASSLNTGNTIYF; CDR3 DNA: TGTGCCAGCAGCTTAAATACTGGAAACACCATATATTTT
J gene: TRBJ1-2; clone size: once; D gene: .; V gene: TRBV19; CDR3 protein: CASKPDRYYGYTF; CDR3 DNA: TGTGCCAGTAAGCCCGACAGGTACTATGGCTACACCTTC
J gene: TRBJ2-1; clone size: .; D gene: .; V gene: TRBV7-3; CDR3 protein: CASSSKLGRGSRDEQFF; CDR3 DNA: TGTGCCAGCAGCTCTAAACTAGGAAGGGGGTCCCGGGATGAGCAGTTCTTC
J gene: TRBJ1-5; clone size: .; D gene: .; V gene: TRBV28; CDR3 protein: CASSQPLGRDYSNQPQHF; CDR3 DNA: TGTGCCAGCAGTCAACCCCTCGGCCGTGACTATAGCAATCAGCCCCAGCATTTT
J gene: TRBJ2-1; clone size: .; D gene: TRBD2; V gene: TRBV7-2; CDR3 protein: CASSWTTSGKGNEQFF; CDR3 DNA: TGTGCCAGCAGCTGGACGACTAGCGGGAAGGGCAATGAGCAGTTCTTC
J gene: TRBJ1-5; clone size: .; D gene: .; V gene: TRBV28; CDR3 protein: CASSSRGVPNQPQHF; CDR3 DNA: TGTGCCAGCAGTTCCAGGGGAGTGCCCAATCAGCCCCAGCATTTT
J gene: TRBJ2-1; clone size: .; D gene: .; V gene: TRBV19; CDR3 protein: CASSRGTLNYNEQFF; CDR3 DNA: TGTGCCAGTAGTAGGGGGACACTGAACTACAATGAGCAGTTCTTC
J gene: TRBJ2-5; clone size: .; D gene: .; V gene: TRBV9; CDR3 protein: CASSVEGGSETQYF; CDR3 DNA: TGTGCCAGCAGCGTAGAGGGTGGGAGTGAGACCCAGTACTTC
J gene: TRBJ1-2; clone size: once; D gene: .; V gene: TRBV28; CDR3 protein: CASSLAGGNYGYTF; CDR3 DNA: TGTGCCAGCAGTTTGGCCGGGGGGAACTATGGCTACACCTTC
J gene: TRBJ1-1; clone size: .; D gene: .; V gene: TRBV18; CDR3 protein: CASSPPGTLSLGTEAFF; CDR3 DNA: TGTGCCAGCTCACCCCCAGGGACACTGAGTTTGGGCACTGAAGCTTTCTTT
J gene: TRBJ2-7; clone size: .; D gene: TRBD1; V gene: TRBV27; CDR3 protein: CASSLPGQGVYEQYF; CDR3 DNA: TGTGCCAGCAGTCTTCCGGGACAGGGGGTTTACGAGCAGTACTTC
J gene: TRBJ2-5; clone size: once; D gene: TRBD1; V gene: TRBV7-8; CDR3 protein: CASSSRTGRRETQYF; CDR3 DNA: TGTGCCAGCAGCTCCCGGACAGGGCGGAGAGAGACCCAGTACTTC
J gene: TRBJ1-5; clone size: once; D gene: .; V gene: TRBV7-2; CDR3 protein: CASSLESSGNSNQPQHF; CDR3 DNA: TGTGCCAGCAGCTTAGAGTCTTCAGGGAATAGCAATCAGCCCCAGCATTTT
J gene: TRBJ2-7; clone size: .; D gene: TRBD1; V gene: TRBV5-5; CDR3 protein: CASSVQGVGEQYF; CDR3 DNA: TGTGCCAGCAGCGTTCAGGGGGTGGGCGAGCAGTACTTC
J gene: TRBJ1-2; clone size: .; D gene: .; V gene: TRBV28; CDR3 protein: CASSSGGQGVVYGYTF; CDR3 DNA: TGTGCCAGCAGTTCAGGAGGGCAGGGAGTAGTCTATGGCTACACCTTC
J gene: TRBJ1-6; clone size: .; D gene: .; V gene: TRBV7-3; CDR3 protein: CASSFRERGGGSPLHF; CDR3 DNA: TGTGCCAGCAGCTTCCGGGAGCGCGGGGGAGGCTCACCCCTCCACTTT
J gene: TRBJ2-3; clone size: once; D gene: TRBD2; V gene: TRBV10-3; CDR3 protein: CAISAGTSGSGTDTQYF; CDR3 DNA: TGTGCCATCAGTGCCGGGACTAGCGGGAGTGGGACAGATACGCAGTATTTT
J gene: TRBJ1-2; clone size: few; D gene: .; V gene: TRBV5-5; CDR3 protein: CASSLSPRANYGYTF; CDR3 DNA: TGTGCCAGCAGCTTGTCCCCCCGCGCTAACTATGGCTACACCTTC
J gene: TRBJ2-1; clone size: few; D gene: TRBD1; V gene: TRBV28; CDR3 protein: CASSPPRTGDQFF; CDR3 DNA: TGTGCCAGCAGCCCGCCCCGGACAGGGGATCAGTTCTTC
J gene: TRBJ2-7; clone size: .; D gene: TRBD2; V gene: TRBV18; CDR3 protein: CASSPSGTGDYEQYF; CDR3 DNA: TGTGCCAGCTCACCGAGCGGGACGGGGGATTACGAGCAGTACTTC
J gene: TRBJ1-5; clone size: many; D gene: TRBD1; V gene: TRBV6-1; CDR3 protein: CASSEPGQGVRGQPQHF; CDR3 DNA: TGTGCCAGCAGTGAACCTGGACAGGGAGTACGAGGGCAGCCCCAGCATTTT
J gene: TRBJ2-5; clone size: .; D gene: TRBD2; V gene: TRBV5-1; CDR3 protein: CASSSSHGGSAETQYF; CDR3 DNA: TGCGCCAGCAGCTCCTCCCATGGCGGGAGTGCGGAGACCCAGTACTTC
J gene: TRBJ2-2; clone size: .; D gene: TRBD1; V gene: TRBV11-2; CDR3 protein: CASSDRGVDTGELFF; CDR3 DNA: TGTGCCAGCAGCGACAGGGGCGTAGACACCGGGGAGCTGTTTTTT
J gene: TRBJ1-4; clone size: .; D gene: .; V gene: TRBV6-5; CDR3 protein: CASSLGGEGEKLFF; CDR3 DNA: TGTGCCAGCAGTCTGGGAGGGGAAGGAGAAAAACTGTTTTTT
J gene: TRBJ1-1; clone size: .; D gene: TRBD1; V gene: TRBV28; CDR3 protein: CASSRGQGNTEAFF; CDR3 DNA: TGTGCCAGCAGCAGGGGACAGGGGAACACTGAAGCTTTCTTT
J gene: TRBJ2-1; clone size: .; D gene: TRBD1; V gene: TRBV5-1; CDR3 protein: CASSATGQVPLFF; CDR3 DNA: TGCGCCAGCAGCGCCACGGGACAGGTCCCTTTGTTCTTC
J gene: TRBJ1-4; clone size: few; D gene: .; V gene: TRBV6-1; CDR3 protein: CASSELGLLGGEKLFF; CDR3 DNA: TGTGCCAGCAGTGAACTAGGCCTGCTGGGAGGTGAAAAACTGTTTTTT
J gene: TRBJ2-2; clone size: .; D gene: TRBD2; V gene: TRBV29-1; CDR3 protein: CSVGRGLAGSNTGELFF; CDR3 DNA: TGCAGCGTGGGGAGGGGTCTAGCGGGATCAAACACCGGGGAGCTGTTTTTT
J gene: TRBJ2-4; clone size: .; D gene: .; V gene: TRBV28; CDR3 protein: CASSFGSWTVKNIQYF; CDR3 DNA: TGTGCCAGCAGTTTTGGATCCTGGACAGTCAAAAACATTCAGTACTTC
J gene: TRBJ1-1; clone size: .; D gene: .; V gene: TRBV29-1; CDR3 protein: CSVEWGGGNTEAFF; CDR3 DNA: TGCAGCGTTGAATGGGGAGGAGGGAACACTGAAGCTTTCTTT
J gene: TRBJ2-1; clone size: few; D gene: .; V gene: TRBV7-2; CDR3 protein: CASRFGGMYNEQFF; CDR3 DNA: TGTGCCAGCAGGTTTGGGGGGATGTACAATGAGCAGTTCTTC